This record covers a single T cell receptor (beta chain). Its target is not known. The data stem from a study of response to subunit inactivated influenza vaccine. Study-level findings and limits: The authors put forward the suggestion that each seasonal influenza vaccination may bring in only a limited number of new T cells.

TCRdb re-called the RT-PCR reads through MiXCR, storing one row per CDR3 protein. The repertoire holds about 650,000 distinct CDR3 sequences, with less than 20% as singletons. The clonotype comes from a man between 50 and 59 years old who received an inactivated influenza vaccine. The sample in question was PBMCs from blood, obtained 11 to 12 days after vaccination.

This CDR3 reads CASSDLAGGSYNEQFF. CDR3 nucleotide sequence: TGCGCCAGCAGCGACCTGGCGGGGGGATCCTACAATGAGCAGTTCTTC. The chain uses TRBV5-1 and TRBJ2-1, with 8 positions matching TRBD2. CDR3 length equals 16 residues. Germline V gene lookup returns CDR1 SGHRS and CDR2 YFSETQ. Unmatched junction bases numbered 7, after V lost 4 bases and J lost 1 base.